This T cell receptor beta chain was profiled in a study of T cells in women clearing cervical HPV infection (dated by TCRdb to 2017 to 2018). Background for the entire study: Cases were about 25 women with histologically confirmed HPV16-related CIN3 or worse, including a couple of invasive cancers. Controls were around 23 women whose single incident HPV16 infection cleared within 12 months without precancer or cancer developing. Blood from cases was collected at the visit at which the lesion was first identified, whereas blood from controls was collected once infection was no longer detected. For cases, the median interval between lesion detection and blood sampling was around 140 days, with an interquartile range of roughly 85 to 210 days. Since only a few of the women had HLA typing available, the possibility that HLA type was acting as a confounder could not be ruled out. The exploratory proof-of-principle case-control study was nested within the Guanacaste HPV Natural History Study in Costa Rica and compared TCR repertoires across cervical HPV16 outcomes. Cases and controls were matched on age within five years and on year of sample collection. Median age was roughly 35 years in cases versus less than 40 in controls, and baseline characteristics did not differ significantly. In the parent cohort, some 10,000 women aged 18 or older were enrolled in Guanacaste, Costa Rica, during about 1993 to 1995 and were followed for seven years. Five blinded duplicates per group were added as quality controls, giving around 60 samples: about 50 participants and approximately ten replicates. Overall study outcomes, separate from this receptor: Lower TRBV6-7 relative abundance was observed in cases than in controls (about 0.099% versus 0.17%; Bonferroni P = 0.0008). Because of the cross-sectional design, the study could not determine whether the associations came before infection or resulted from infection, and neither effector/memory subsets nor HPV-specific T cells were isolated. Cases were distinguished from controls with an estimated AUC of over 0.75 by random forest classifiers combining richness and V gene abundances. CIN3+ cases had significantly higher TCR repertoire richness than controls across sequencing depths, but evenness did not differ between the groups. T-cell numbers per sample were unknown, so richness differences could reflect varying T-cell content rather than repertoire biology.

TCR beta CDR3 regions were amplified by multiplex PCR using the immunoSEQ assay from an average of 1200 ng genomic DNA per sample. Primer bias was corrected in the assay by using a complete synthetic TCR repertoire to establish an amplification baseline. The amplicons were sequenced on the Illumina platform. In the paper's pipeline: Sequences were error-corrected by clustering with frequency ratios and a modified nearest-neighbor algorithm, then analyzed in the immunoSEQ Analyzer with IMGT gene definitions. At each rarefaction depth, TCR richness and evenness were averaged across 20 rarefaction repeats, and samples with fewer sequences than that depth were excluded. Relative abundances of V, D and J genes were compared between groups using Wilcoxon rank sum tests, with FDR correction applied. For the blinded duplicates, the intraclass correlation was about 96% for TCR richness and averaged 76.4% across about 64 gene segments. TCRdb took this table from immuneACCESS and kept in-frame rearrangements with V and J called. Such tables lack part of the clones; where checked against another copy, unresolved V genes explain under half of the gap, and the rest is unexplained. V, J and clone size reflect that table, while D and trimming were determined from the DNA. The table for this sample shows over 15,000 clones. Less than 20% of the sample comes from the top ten.

Every participant had a single incident cervical HPV16 infection, and women with prevalent HPV16 infections were excluded. Cervical HPV DNA was detected with MY09/MY11 PCR, and genotyping was done by dot-blot hybridization. Fifteen mL of heparinized blood were centrifuged, and the buffy coat was split into aliquots, frozen at -30 degrees C, and then kept at -80 degrees C. Genomic DNA was extracted from buffy coat specimens using QIAGEN kits. A distance of 6 bases separates the germline ends of V and J, which lose 8 bases and 1 base respectively. The CDR3 covers 11 residues, taking in both the cysteine and the phenylalanine. Sequencing covers 24 bases of the CDR3, shown here with the frame starting at base 1. Looking up the germline V gene (reference sequence) yields CDR1 SEHNR and CDR2 FQNEAQ. In regard to this clone: Its cognate antigen has yet to be identified. Read coverage stops 3 residues before the CDR3 terminus; the germline J gene supplies the remainder.

This chain joins TRBV7-9 to TRBJ2-7; the D gene assignment is ambiguous. Material for sequencing was blood buffy coat. The sequence derives from a woman between 18 and 75 years old with a cervical HPV16 infection that either progressed to CIN3+ or cleared (not recorded which). The CDR3 corresponds to CASSASYEQYF. The sequenced CDR3 bases are TGTGCCAGCTCAGCGTCCTACGAG.